This T cell receptor (beta chain) was recovered during a study of tumor-infiltrating lymphocytes in oesophageal squamous cell carcinoma. MiXCR, run by TCRdb on the PCR reads, gives a single entry per CDR3 protein. In the table there are over 10,000 distinct CDR3 sequences, roughly 51% of which are singletons. The V gene's germline CDR1 is LGHNT and CDR2 FRNRAP. This CDR3 has 16 residues. The rearrangement uses TRBV12-5 and TRBJ2-1; the D call may be TRBD1 or TRBD2 (7 bases each). Near its end, the DNA agrees better with TRBJ2-5, so the J call may be wrong. The receptor was derived from a female donor with esophageal squamous cell carcinoma. The sequencing input was blood. CDR3 amino acids: CASGFQGGRYQETQYF. The CDR3 DNA is TGTGCTAGTGGTTTTCAGGGGGGGAGGTACCAAGAGACCCAGTACTTC.